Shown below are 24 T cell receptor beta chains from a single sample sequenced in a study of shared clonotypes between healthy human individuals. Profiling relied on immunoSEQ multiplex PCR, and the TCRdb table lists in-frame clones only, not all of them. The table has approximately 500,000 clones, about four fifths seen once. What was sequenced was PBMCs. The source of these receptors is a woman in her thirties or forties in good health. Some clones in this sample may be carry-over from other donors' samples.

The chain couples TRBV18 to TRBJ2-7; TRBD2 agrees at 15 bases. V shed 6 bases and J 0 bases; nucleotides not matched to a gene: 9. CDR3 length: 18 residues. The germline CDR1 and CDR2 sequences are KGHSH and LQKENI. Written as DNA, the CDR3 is TGTGCCAGCTCGGGACTAGCGGGAGGATTCACGAGCTCCTACGAGCAGTACTTC. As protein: CASSGLAGGFTSSYEQYF. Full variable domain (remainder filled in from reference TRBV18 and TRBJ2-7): NAGVMQNPRHLVRRRGQEARLRCSPMKGHSHVYWYRQLPEEGLKFMVYLQKENIIDESGMPKERFSAEFPKEGPSILRIQQVVRGDSAAYFCASSGLAGGFTSSYEQYFGPGTRLTVT.

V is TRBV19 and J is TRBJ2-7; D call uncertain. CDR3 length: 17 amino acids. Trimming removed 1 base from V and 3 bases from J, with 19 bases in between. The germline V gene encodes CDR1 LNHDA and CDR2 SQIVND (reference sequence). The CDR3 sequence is CASSIGTGRGLYYEQYF. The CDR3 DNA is TGTGCCAGTAGTATAGGTACTGGTAGAGGTCTATACTACGAGCAGTACTTC. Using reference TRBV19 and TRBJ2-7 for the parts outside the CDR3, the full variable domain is DGGITQSPKYLFRKEGQNVTLSCEQNLNHDAMYWYRQDPGQGLRLIYYSQIVNDFQKGDIAEGYSVSREKKESFPLTVTSAQKNPTAFYLCASSIGTGRGLYYEQYFGPGTRLTVT.

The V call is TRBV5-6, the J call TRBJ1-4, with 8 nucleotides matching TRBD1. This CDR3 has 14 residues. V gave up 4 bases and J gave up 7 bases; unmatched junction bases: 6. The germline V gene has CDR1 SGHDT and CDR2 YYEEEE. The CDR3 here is CASSQTGVGEKLFF. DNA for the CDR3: TGTGCCAGCAGCCAGACAGGGGTTGGTGAAAAACTGTTTTTT. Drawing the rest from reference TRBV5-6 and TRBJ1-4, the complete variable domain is DAGVTQSPTHLIKTRGQQVTLRCSPKSGHDTVSWYQQALGQGPQFIFQYYEEEERQRGNFPDRFSGHQFPNYSSELNVNALLLGDSALYLCASSQTGVGEKLFFGSGTQLSVL.

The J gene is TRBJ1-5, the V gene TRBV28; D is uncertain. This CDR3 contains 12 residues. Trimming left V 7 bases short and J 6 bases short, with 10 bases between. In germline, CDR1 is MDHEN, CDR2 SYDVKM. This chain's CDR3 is CASNPLSQPQHF. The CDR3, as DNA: TGTGCCAGCAACCCATTGAGTCAGCCCCAGCATTTT.

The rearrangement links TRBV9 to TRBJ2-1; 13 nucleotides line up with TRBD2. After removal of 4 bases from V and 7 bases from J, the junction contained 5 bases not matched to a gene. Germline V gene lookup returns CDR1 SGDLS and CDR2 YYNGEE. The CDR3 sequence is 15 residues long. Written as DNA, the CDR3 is TGTGCCAGCAGCACTCGACTAGCGGGAGGAAATGAGCAGTTCTTC. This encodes CASSTRLAGGNEQFF.

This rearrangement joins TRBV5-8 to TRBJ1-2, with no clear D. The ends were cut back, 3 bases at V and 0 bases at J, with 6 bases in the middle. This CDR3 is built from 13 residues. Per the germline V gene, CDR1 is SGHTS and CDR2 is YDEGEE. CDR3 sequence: CASSYTANYGYTF. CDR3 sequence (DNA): TGTGCCAGCAGCTACACCGCTAACTATGGCTACACCTTC.

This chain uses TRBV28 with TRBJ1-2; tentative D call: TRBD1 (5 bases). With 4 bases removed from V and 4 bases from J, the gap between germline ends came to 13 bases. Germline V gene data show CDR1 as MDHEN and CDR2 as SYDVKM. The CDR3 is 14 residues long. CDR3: CASSSGWQGYGYTF. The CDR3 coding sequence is TGTGCCAGCAGTTCGGGCTGGCAGGGCTATGGCTACACCTTC.

The CDR3 spells CASSQGLAGVYEQYF. The CDR3 bases are TGTGCCAGCAGCCAAGGACTAGCGGGAGTATACGAGCAGTACTTC. V and J are TRBV11-2 and TRBJ2-7; 13 bases line up with TRBD2. With V trimmed by 5 bases and J by 4 bases, 5 bases remained unmatched. CDR3 length: 15 amino acids. Germline CDR1 reads SGHAT; CDR2 reads FQNNGV.

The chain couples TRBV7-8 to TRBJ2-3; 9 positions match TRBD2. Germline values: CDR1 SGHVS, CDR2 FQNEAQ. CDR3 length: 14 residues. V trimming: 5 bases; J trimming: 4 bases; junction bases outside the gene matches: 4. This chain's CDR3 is CASSPGLASDTQYF. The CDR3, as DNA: TGTGCCAGCAGCCCGGGACTAGCATCAGATACGCAGTATTTT.

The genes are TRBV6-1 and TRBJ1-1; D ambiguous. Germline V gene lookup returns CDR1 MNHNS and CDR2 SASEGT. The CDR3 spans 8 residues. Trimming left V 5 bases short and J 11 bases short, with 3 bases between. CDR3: CASSWAFF. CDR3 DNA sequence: TGTGCCAGCAGTTGGGCTTTCTTT.

The CDR3 sequence: CASRAINTGELFF. The CDR3 DNA is TGTGCCAGCAGAGCGATAAACACCGGGGAGCTGTTTTTT. The chain couples TRBV2 to TRBJ2-2; D unclear. Trimming removed 6 bases from V and 2 bases from J, with 7 bases in between. CDR1 and CDR2 (germline): SNHLY, FYNNEI. The CDR3 length is 13 residues.

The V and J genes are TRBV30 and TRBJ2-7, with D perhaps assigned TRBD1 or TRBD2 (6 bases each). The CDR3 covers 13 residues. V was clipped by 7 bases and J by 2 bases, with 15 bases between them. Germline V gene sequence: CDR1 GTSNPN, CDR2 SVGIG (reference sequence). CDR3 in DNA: TGTGCCTCCACAGGGCGGGGACCCTACGAGCAGTACTTC. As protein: CASTGRGPYEQYF.

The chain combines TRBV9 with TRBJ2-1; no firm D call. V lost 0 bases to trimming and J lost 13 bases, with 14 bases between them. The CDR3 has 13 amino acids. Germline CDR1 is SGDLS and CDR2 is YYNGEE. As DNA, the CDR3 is TGTGCCAGCAGCGTAGACCCAGTTGGTCGACAGTTCTTC. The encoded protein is CASSVDPVGRQFF.

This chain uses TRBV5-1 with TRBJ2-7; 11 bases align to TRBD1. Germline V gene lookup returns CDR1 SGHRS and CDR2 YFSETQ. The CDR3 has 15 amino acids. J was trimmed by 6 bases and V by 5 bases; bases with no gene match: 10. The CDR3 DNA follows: TGCGCCAGCAGTAATCCCGGGACAGGGGGTCTCGAGCAGTACTTC. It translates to CASSNPGTGGLEQYF.

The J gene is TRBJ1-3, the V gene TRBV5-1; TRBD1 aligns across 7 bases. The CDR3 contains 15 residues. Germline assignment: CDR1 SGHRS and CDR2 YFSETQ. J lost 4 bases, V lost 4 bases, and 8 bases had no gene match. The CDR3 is CASSQLQGSGNTIYF. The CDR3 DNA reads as TGCGCCAGCAGCCAGCTACAGGGGTCAGGAAACACCATATATTTT. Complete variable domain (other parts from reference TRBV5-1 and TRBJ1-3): KAGVTQTPRYLIKTRGQQVTLSCSPISGHRSVSWYQQTPGQGLQFLFEYFSETQRNKGNFPGRFSGRQFSNSRSEMNVSTLELGDSALYLCASSQLQGSGNTIYFGEGSWLTVV.

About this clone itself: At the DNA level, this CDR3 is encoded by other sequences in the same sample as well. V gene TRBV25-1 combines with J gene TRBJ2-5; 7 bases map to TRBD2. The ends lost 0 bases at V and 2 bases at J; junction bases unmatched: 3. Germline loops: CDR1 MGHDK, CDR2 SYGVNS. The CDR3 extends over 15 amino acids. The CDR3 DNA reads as TGTGCCAGCAGTGAATACGGCGGGAGACAAGAGACCCAGTACTTC. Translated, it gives CASSEYGGRQETQYF.

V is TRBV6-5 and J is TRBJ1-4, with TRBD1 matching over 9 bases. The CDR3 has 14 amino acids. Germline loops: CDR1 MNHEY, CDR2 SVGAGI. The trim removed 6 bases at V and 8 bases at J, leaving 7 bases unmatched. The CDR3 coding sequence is TGTGCCAGCAGCCAAAGGACAGGGGTCGAAAAACTGTTTTTT. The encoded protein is CASSQRTGVEKLFF.

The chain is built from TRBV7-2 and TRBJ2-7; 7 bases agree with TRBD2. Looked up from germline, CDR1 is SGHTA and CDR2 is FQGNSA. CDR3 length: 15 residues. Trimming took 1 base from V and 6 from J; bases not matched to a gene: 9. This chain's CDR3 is CASSLGGGSFGEQYF. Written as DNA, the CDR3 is TGTGCCAGCAGCTTAGGCGGGGGATCGTTCGGCGAGCAGTACTTC.

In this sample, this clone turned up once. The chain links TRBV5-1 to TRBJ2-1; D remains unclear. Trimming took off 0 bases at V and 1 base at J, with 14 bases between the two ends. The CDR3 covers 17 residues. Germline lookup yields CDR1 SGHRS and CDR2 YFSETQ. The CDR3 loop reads CASSLAVDSRSYNEQFF. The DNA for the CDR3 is TGCGCCAGCAGCTTGGCCGTTGACTCGCGGTCCTACAATGAGCAGTTCTTC.

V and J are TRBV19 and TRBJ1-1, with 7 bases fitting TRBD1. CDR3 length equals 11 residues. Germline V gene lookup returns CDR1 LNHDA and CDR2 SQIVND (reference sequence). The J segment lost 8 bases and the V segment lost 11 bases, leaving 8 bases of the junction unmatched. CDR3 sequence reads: CAGHRGWEAFF. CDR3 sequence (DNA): TGTGCCGGACACAGGGGCTGGGAAGCTTTCTTT.

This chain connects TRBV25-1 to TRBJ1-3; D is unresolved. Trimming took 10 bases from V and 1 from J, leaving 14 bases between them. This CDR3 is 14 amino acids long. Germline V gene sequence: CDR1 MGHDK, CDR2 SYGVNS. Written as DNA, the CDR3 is TGTGCCACCACAGTGGGCTTATCTGGAAACACCATATATTTT. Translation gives CATTVGLSGNTIYF.

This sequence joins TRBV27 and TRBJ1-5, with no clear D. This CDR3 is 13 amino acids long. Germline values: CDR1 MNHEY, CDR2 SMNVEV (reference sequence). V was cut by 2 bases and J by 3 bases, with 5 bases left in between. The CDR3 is CASSLTNNQPQHF. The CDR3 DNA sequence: TGTGCCAGCAGTTTAACTAACAATCAGCCCCAGCATTTT.

The CDR3 is CASSYLRTATDTQYF. The CDR3 DNA follows: TGTGCCAGCAGTTACTTAAGGACAGCCACAGATACGCAGTATTTT. The rearrangement joins TRBV6-6 to TRBJ2-3, with D perhaps matching TRBD1 (6 bases). Per germline, CDR1 MNHNY and CDR2 SVGAGI (reference sequence). Trimming shortened V by 1 base and J by 2 bases, and 10 bases separated the two germline ends. The CDR3 is 15 residues long.

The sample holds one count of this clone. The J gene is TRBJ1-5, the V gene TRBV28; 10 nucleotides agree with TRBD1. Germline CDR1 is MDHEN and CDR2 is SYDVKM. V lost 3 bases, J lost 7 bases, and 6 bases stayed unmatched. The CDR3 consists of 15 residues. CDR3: CASSLGQGSGQPQHF. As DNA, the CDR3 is TGTGCCAGCAGTTTGGGACAGGGGAGCGGCCAGCCCCAGCATTTT. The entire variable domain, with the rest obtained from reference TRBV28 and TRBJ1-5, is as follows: DVKVTQSSRYLVKRTGEKVFLECVQDMDHENMFWYRQDPGLGLRLIYFSYDVKMKEKGDIPEGYSVSREKKERFSLILESASTNQTSMYLCASSLGQGSGQPQHFGDGTRLSIL.